This T cell receptor beta chain originates from a study of blood T cell repertoires in COVID-19. Study-wide background: Some COVID-19 samples were acute and others convalescent; all came from the United States, Italy and Spain. In each case, the material was cDNA or gDNA derived from T cells, B-cell-depleted T cells, or PBMCs.

CDR3 length: 15 residues. Germline V gene data show CDR1 as SNHLY and CDR2 as FYNNEI. With 7 bases clipped from V and 5 bases from J, the junction kept 8 bases outside the gene matches. Profiled with immunoSEQ multiplex PCR; TCRdb holds only in-frame clones, not every one. The top ten hold 11% to 15% of the sample, which has over 150,000 clones, approximately 88% seen once. This clone was detected only once. The specimen was peripheral blood. The genes are TRBV2 and TRBJ2-5; the match to TRBD2 covers 12 bases. The source is a man between 18 and 29 years old with active or convalescent COVID-19. CDR3 sequence reads: CASKLAGGLKETQYF. CDR3 DNA sequence: TGTGCCAGCAAGCTAGCGGGAGGGCTCAAGGAGACCCAGTACTTC.